The clone carrying this T cell receptor (beta chain) was seen a handful of times. With 4 bases removed from V and 5 bases from J, the gap between germline ends came to 14 bases. The V gene's germline CDR1 is DFQATT and CDR2 SNEGSKA (reference sequence). CDR3 length equals 13 residues. Template material for amplifying TCR beta CDR3 regions consisted of RNA transcripts. TCR CDR3 underwent first-round RT-PCR with the HTBI primer set. TCRdb re-called the multiplex PCR reads with MiXCR, one entry per CDR3 protein. The data hold around 700,000 distinct CDR3 sequences, with approximately 18% observed a single time. The data belong to a study of T cells in Graves' hyperthyroidism and ophthalmopathy.

The clonotype was recovered from a woman aged 45-65 years with Graves' hyperthyroidism that later progressed to Graves' ophthalmopathy. The chain joins TRBV20-1 to TRBJ2-5, with D perhaps matching TRBD2 (7 bases). The sequencing input was blood. CDR3 bases: TGCAGTGCTATCCGCGGGGGCGGGGAGACCCAGTACTTC. Protein: CSAIRGGGETQYF.